This TCR beta chain came from a study of blood T cells in healthy people across ages (dated by TCRdb to about 2015). With regard to the full study: In model experiments, roughly one uniquely barcoded TCR beta cDNA molecule per two T cells was captured by template switching. The study analyzed two additional independent replicas of 1 million unique cDNA reads from the same blood draw for two donors, one aged 18 to 30 and one aged 80 or older. Donors of different ages were randomly distributed across sequencing lanes to avoid experimental bias. Four age groups were formed from the donors: young (average about 17 years), middle-aged (just under 40), aged (about 62) and long-lived (about 80). Age-related changes in TCR beta repertoire diversity were measured in the study by deep sequencing normalized with unique cDNA molecular identifiers.

A note on this clonotype: It has no known antigen specificity. Base qualities are not recorded, but no much larger clone differs from it by a single base.

The library was produced with 5' RACE. Sequenced on an Illumina HiSeq 2500. A second roughly 7 to 11 cycle PCR used a sample-barcoded 5' primer and a J-beta primer mix. Each TCR beta cDNA molecule received a unique molecular identifier from a template-switch 5' adaptor carrying 12 random nucleotides. At least 2.5 million CDR3-containing paired-end reads were obtained from each sample. The Mint cDNA synthesis kit, primed by a TRBC-specific oligonucleotide, was used to synthesize first-strand cDNA from all RNA. Following uracil-DNA glycosylase treatment, all cDNA underwent a first 18-cycle PCR with the universal primers M1SS and BC2_uni_R. From the authors' description of their analysis: For normalization, 1 million high-quality reads, each with a distinct molecular identifier, were randomly selected from each sample. Instead of being binned into consensus sequences, reads with shared molecular identifiers were discarded. MiTCR, with a Q25 quality threshold and the strictest error-elimination algorithm, was used for CDR3 identification, clonotype clustering and error correction. A nonparametric unseen species model using Euler transformation provided a lower-bound estimate of total TCR beta diversity. Clones were called with MiXCR by TCRdb after fastp trimmed the public reads at Q25, and only in-frame beta chains were retained. Merged by CDR3 protein, the rows form single entries marked with the most common genes and DNA. What appears here as the V and J calls and clone size reflects TCRdb's work, not the paper's. Recorded for this sample are about 1.4 million distinct CDR3 sequences; roughly 59% of them occurred a single time. The ten largest clones represent more than 6% of the sample.

What the authors observed across the whole study: Estimates of total diversity from one million sequenced T cells were regarded as lower bounds and underestimates. Compared with the aged group, the long-lived group had more naive CD4+ T cells, fewer expanded clones and increased TCR diversity, suggesting age selection. As age increased, observed TCR beta diversity per million T cells dropped in a roughly linear way, and a significant reduction was already evident by age 40. Because donor CMV infection status was unknown, age-related changes in expanded clonotypes were potentially confounded. Because profiling used bulk unsorted PBMCs, naive and antigen-experienced compartments could not be compared conclusively. Observed TCR beta diversity correlated strongly with the percentage of naive T cells measured by flow cytometry.

Systemically healthy Caucasian individuals from Russia, around 39 in total and aged roughly 6 to 100 years, were included as donors. Roughly 11 milliliters of peripheral blood were drawn from each donor into EDTA-treated Vacutainer tubes. Ficoll-Paque density-gradient centrifugation was used to isolate PBMCs, with at least 6.5 million per sample. Trizol reagent was used to extract total RNA from PBMCs, with at least 6 micrograms per sample. Naive CD45RAhigh/CD27high T cell percentages were measured by flow cytometry on a PBMC aliquot from every donor. The sequence was collected from a man aged 18 to 35 in good health. Sequenced material: blood.

The nucleotide sequence is given as TGCGCCAGCAGCCAAGAGGGCGGCGGAGGCAATCAGCCCCAGCATTTT. It encodes CASSQEGGGGNQPQHF. Recombination linked TRBV4-1 to TRBJ1-5, with the D gene not confidently named. The germline V gene sets CDR1 to MGHRA and CDR2 to YSYEKL. V sheds 0 bases and J sheds 2 bases, leaving 11 bases between their ends. Spanning cysteine to phenylalanine, the CDR3 consists of 16 amino acids. Only CDR3 DNA remains: 48 bases, in frame from the first base.